This TCR beta chain is drawn from a study of persistence of HIV-infected CD4 T cells (TCRdb year 2020). About the study as a whole: CMV- and HIV-1 Gag-responding CD4+ T cells were isolated from ART-treated individuals so that antigen-driven clonal expansion of HIV-1-infected cells could be examined. The clonality of all cells in each sorted population was assessed by TCRbeta sequencing, whereas the clonality of infected cells was assessed by proviral sequencing. Apart from two participants who underwent leukapheresis at a single time point, peripheral blood samples of up to 180 mL were collected from participants at multiple time points. The median time the participants had spent on suppressive ART was 7 to 9 years. Cross-participant TCR cluster analysis included about 8 participants for CMV and 6 or 7 participants for Gag.

The investigation overall reported the following: Antigen-responding cells were enriched for degenerate expanded CDR3beta sequences, which suggests convergent selection of CD4+ responses to CMV and Gag. Significantly lower TCRbeta richness was observed in CMV- and Gag-responding cells than in anti-CD3/anti-CD28-responding cells, and higher oligoclonality was observed in CMV-responding cells than in CD3/CD28-stimulated and Gag-responding cells. TCR oligoclonality correlated with proviral oligoclonality within the same sorted populations. The study involved few individuals and tested only a limited range of antigens. Bulk TCR analyses could not be limited to the rare CMV-responding cells that actually contained HIV-1 proviruses.

TCRbeta repertoires were sequenced from genomic DNA with the immunoSEQ hsTCRB assay version 4 in survey mode. For TCRbeta sequencing, genomic DNA was diluted to roughly 10 ng/uL, and up to about 1 ug was used per sample. As for the authors' bioinformatics: ImmunoSeq Analyzer 3.0 was used for analysis of TCRbeta data, and diversity was computed on productive nucleotide rearrangements. The improved Chao index was used to estimate lower-bound TCR diversity, and the Gini coefficient was used to estimate clonality using the Immunarch R package. Different nucleotide rearrangements encoding the same CDR3beta amino acid sequence were treated as distinct clonotypes. Differential abundance analysis found TCRbeta sequences that were significantly enriched in antigen-responding cells compared with anti-CD3/anti-CD28-activated cells. GLIPH2 clustered TCRs by predicted peptide-MHC specificity, both within individual participants and across merged participant data sets. TCRdb provides this immuneACCESS table in a form limited to in-frame rearrangements. Some clones are lacking; in checked studies, under half of them reflect an unresolved V gene, and why the rest are absent is not known. The V and J calls and clone size are taken from that table; D and trimming were inferred from the DNA. Across this sample there are some 58,000 clones, with approximately 75% seen only once. The top ten clonotypes cover under 2% of the sample.

Between the V and J ends, shortened by 0 bases and 3 bases respectively, the junction contains 14 bases. The CDR3 goes from the cysteine to the phenylalanine over 16 residues. Kept here is only the CDR3 DNA, which spans 48 bases and is read in frame from base 1. Taken from the germline V gene, the CDR1 and CDR2 loops are SGHRS and YFSETQ. Note on this clone: The target of this receptor is not known. Base qualities are not recorded, but no much larger clone differs from it by a single base.

Read against the paper, the sample's treatment or condition label means: suppressive antiretroviral therapy. A pool of overlapping HIV-1 Gag 15-mer peptides, at 1 ug per peptide per mL, was used to stimulate the cells. Memory CD4+ T cells that did not respond, being CD40L-negative, CD69-negative and CD45RO-high, were sorted as memory populations depleted of antigen-responding cells. Participants were HIV-1-infected adults who started suppressive ART during chronic infection. For at least 4 years, participants had undetectable plasma HIV-1 RNA, below 50 copies/mL. To be included, a participant needed positive CMV serology and a CD4+ T cell count above 400 cells/uL. Before stimulation, PBMCs were isolated using density centrifugation and depleted of CD8+ T cells. For approximately 17 hours, CD8-depleted PBMCs were stimulated with anti-CD28/CD49d costimulation, a CD40-blocking antibody, and enfuvirtide, which was added to prevent new infections. Sorting was done on either a Beckman Coulter MoFlo Legacy or an XDP sorter, and propidium iodide was used to exclude dead cells. The QIAamp DNA Mini Kit was used for genomic DNA extraction from samples above one million cells, and the Quick-DNA Microprep Kit was used otherwise.

In this chain, TRBV5-1 is recombined with TRBJ2-3; the D gene is possibly TRBD1 or TRBD2, each agreeing over 5 bases. This specimen consisted of CD4+ T cells sorted from PBMCs after roughly 18-hour stimulation, obtained from a patient who received antiretroviral therapy. In the paper's terms, the cell subset or site label means: CD40L-CD69- CD45RO-high memory CD4 T cells not responding to Gag peptides. The sequence was collected from an adult man with HIV who was CMV-seropositive. The CDR3 region reads CASSLVLGENTDTQYF. The DNA sequence is given as TGCGCCAGCAGCTTGGTTTTGGGGGAGAATACAGATACGCAGTATTTT.